This T cell receptor (beta chain) was sequenced during a study of cytomegalovirus exposure and HLA in healthy donors. Study context: HLA-typed donors were the source of around 77 million unique TCRs held in an early data release.

This CDR3 region has 15 residues. Per the germline V gene, CDR1 is MNHEY and CDR2 is SVGAGI. Trimming took 0 bases from V and 4 from J; bases not matched to a gene: 2. Study findings and constraints: In vitro confirmation showed a few CMV-associated chains to be CMV antigen specific. V- and J-gene trimming in TCR beta was tied to a missense DCLRE1C variant by an analysis performed later. Researchers reportedly found TCR beta sequences accurately predicted most subjects' HLA-A and HLA-B alleles.

The PCR employed 60 Vbeta primers together with 13 Jbeta primers. Profiling relied on immunoSEQ multiplex PCR, and the TCRdb table lists in-frame clones only, not all of them. The table includes about 150,000 clones, approximately 68% detected once. With regard to this clone: The antigen is unknown.

The rearrangement uses TRBV6-5 and TRBJ2-1, with 8 bases fitting TRBD2. Sequenced sample: PBMCs. The TCR was taken from a man aged 40-49 years in good health and CMV-seronegative. The CDR3 DNA reads as TGTGCCAGCAGTTACTCCCCGGGGGGGTACAATGAGCAGTTCTTC. It specifies CASSYSPGGYNEQFF.